This T cell receptor (beta chain) was recovered during a study of T cells in Graves' hyperthyroidism and ophthalmopathy (dated by TCRdb to about 2019). Regarding the study in general: Peripheral blood was sampled at the time of initial diagnosis, prior to any treatment. The roughly 90 discovery patients were divided at random into training and test sets in a 7:3 ratio. TCR Vbeta CDR3 sequencing of 120 to 150 peripheral blood samples (approximately 44 ophthalmopathy, 70 to 85 hyperthyroidism and approximately 17 progressor patients) is reported in the paper. In addition, the study compared T-cell repertoires in thyroid tissue and in blood from roughly six Graves' hyperthyroidism patients. To identify distinguishing TCR V-J signatures, a discovery cohort of roughly 100 patients was used, comprising approximately 40 with Graves' ophthalmopathy and around 60 with stable Graves' hyperthyroidism. Following sampling, methimazole starting at 30 mg daily was given to hyperthyroidism patients, and high-dose intravenous methylprednisolone was given to ophthalmopathy patients. Prospective prediction of ophthalmopathy was tested in an independent validation cohort consisting of 18 to 20 hyperthyroidism patients and approximately 16 patients who later progressed to ophthalmopathy.

Between the V and J ends, shortened by 3 bases and 6 bases respectively, the junction contains 15 bases. The CDR3 contains 15 residues, cysteine and phenylalanine counted. CDR3 DNA only is kept here, 45 bases in frame from base 1. CDR1 and CDR2 are read off the germline V gene as KGHSH and LQKENI. This clonotype showed up many times. Its antigen remains unidentified. Base qualities are not recorded, but no much larger clone differs from it by a single base. What the work shows at the level of the full study, not this receptor alone: During validation, the model predicted progression to ophthalmopathy a median of about 5.9 months ahead of onset, with approximately 70% sensitivity and 72.22% specificity. Sample size was not statistically predetermined, and investigators were not blinded to group allocation. Blood samples also contained most of the expanded thyroid clonotypes (frequency above 0.001), which suggests that blood repertoires may reflect thyroid immune responses. In cross-validation, a model built on a 13 V-J signature told ophthalmopathy apart from stable hyperthyroidism with 87.88% sensitivity and around 83% specificity, and in testing the same model reached 80%/75%.

A patient counted as having stable Graves' hyperthyroidism if no progression to ophthalmopathy occurred over 18 months of follow-up. Hyperthyroidism patients were newly diagnosed, had a disease duration of under 2 months, and were aged 18 to 65 years. Exclusion was applied to patients with uncontrolled infections, other autoimmune diseases, pregnancy or lactation. Diagnoses were based on clinical symptoms, serum thyroxine and TRAb, thyroid ultrasound and orbital computed tomography. PBMCs were separated from roughly 10 ml of fresh peripheral blood using Ficoll-Paque density gradient centrifugation. Total RNA was extracted with Trizol reagent, and quality was checked on an Agilent 2100 Bioanalyzer. TCR beta CDR3 regions were amplified from RNA transcripts. The TCR CDR3 was subjected to a first round of RT-PCR using the HTBI primer set and the Qiagen OneStep RT-PCR kit. A second multiplex PCR round built the libraries, followed by size selection and purification. Sequencing of the libraries was done on an Illumina HiSeq2000 using paired-end 100 bp reads. The paper's processing steps were these. Raw data were processed with SOAPnuke, discarding reads with adapters, uncalled bases, mean Phred below 15, or no exact constant-primer or identifier match. High-quality paired reads were merged with COPE v1.2.5, and unique nucleotide sequences were defined as clonotypes. MiTCR v1.1 was used to align the clonotypes against IMGT TRBV, TRBD and TRBJ reference segments. The analysis was restricted to V-J combinations with a frequency above 0.0001, which together covered 99% to 99.2% of the repertoires. The TCS score was defined as the ratio of F50 (clonal expansion) to E x V (chaos), calculated using BLOSUM62-based TCRdist between CDR3 peptides within each V-J. Welch's t-statistics and random forest reduced 450 to 600 V-J features to roughly 13, which were used in a naive Bayes classifier (R e1071). The raw public reads went through TCRdb reprocessing: fastp at Q25, MiXCR clone calling, in-frame beta chains kept. For every CDR3 protein sequence, its rows merge into one entry that carries the most common genes and DNA. Here the V and J calls rest on TCRdb's processing, not on the authors' analysis. The sample yields hundreds of thousands of distinct CDR3 sequences; 16% were counted once. Jointly, the top ten make up 15% to 20% of the sample.

Sequences were obtained from blood. The TCR was taken from a woman younger than 30 with Graves' hyperthyroidism. The rearranged segments are TRBV18 and TRBJ2-1; the D gene remains uncertain. In nucleotides, the sequence is TGTGCCAGCTCACCTCTATCACGCGAGGCCAATGAGCAGTTCTTC. Translated, it gives CASSPLSREANEQFF.